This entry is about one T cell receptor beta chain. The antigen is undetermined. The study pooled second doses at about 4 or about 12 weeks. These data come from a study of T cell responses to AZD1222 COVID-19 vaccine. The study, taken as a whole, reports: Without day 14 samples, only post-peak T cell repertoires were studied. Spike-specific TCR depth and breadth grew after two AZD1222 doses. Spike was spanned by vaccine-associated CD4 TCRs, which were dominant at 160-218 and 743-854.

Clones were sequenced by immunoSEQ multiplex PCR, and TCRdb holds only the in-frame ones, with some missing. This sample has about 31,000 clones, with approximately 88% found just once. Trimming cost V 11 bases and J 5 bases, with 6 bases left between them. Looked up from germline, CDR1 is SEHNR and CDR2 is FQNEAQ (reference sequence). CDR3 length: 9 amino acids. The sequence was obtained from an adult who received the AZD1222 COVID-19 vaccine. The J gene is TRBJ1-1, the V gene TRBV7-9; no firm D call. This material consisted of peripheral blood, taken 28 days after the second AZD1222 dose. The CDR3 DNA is TGTGCCTTCGGGACTGAAGCTTTCTTT. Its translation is CAFGTEAFF. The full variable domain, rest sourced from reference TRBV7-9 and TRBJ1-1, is DTGVSQNPRHKITKRGQNVTFRCDPISEHNRLYWYRQTLGQGPEFLTYFQNEAQLEKSRLLSDRFSAERPKGSFSTLEIQRTEQGDSAMYLCAFGTEAFFGQGTRLTVV.